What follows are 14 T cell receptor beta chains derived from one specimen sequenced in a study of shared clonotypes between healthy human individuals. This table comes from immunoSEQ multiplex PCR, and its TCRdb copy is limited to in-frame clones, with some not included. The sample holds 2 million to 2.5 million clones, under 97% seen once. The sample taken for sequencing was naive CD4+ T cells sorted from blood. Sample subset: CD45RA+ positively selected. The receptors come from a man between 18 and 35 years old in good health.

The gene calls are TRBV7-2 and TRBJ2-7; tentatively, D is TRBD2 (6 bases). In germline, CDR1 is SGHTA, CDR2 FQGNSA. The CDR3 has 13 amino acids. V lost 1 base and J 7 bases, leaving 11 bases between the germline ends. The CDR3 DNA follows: TGTGCCAGCAGCTTAGGGGGTGCGGGGGAGCAGTACTTC. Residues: CASSLGGAGEQYF. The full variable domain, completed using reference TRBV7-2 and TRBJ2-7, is GAGVSQSPSNKVTEKGKDVELRCDPISGHTALYWYRQSLGQGLEFLIYFQGNSAPDKSGLPSDRFSAERTGGSVSTLTIQRTQQEDSAVYLCASSLGGAGEQYFGPGTRLTVT.

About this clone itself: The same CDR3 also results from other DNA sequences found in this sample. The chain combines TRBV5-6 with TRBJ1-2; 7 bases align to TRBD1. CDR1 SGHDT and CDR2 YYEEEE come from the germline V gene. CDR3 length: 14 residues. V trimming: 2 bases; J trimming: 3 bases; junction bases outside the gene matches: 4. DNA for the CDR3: TGTGCCAGCAGCTTCACCGGGACAGACTATGGCTACACCTTC. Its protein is CASSFTGTDYGYTF.

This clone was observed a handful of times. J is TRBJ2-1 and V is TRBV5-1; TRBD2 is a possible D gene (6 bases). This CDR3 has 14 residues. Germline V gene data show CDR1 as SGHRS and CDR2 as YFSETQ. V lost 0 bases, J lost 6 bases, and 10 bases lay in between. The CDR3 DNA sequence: TGCGCCAGCAGCTTGGGACTAGTAGGCAATGAGCAGTTCTTC. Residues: CASSLGLVGNEQFF.

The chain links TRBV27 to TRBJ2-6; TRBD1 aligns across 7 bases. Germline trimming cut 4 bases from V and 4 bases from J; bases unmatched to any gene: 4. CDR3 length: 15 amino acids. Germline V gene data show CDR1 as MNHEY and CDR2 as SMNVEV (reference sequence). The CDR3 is CASSSRGLGANVLTF. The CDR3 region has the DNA TGTGCCAGCAGTTCGAGGGGGCTCGGGGCCAACGTCCTGACTTTC.

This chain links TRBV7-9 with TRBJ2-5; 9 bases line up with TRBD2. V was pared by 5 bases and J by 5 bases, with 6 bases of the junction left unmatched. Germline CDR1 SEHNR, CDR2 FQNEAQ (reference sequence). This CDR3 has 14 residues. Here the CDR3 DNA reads TGTGCCAGCAGCGCTATAGCGGGGGTTGAGACCCAGTACTTC. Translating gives CASSAIAGVETQYF.

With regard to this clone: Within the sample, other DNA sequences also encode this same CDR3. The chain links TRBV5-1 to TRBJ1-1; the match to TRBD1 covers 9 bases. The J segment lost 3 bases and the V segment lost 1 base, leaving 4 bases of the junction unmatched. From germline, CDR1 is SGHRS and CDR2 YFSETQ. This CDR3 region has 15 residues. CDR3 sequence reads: CASSLSGTGYTEAFF. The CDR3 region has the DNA TGCGCCAGCAGCTTGTCTGGGACAGGGTACACTGAAGCTTTCTTT.

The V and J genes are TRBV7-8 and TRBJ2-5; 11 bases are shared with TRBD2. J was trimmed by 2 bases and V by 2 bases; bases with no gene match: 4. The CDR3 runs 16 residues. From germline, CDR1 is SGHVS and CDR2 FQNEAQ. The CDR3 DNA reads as TGTGCCAGCAGCTTACAGATAGCGGGGGGGCAAGAGACCCAGTACTTC. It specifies CASSLQIAGGQETQYF.

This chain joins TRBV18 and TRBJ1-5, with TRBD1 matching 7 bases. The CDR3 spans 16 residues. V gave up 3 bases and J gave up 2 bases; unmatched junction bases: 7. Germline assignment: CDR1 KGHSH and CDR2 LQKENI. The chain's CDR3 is CASSPRQGSGNQPQHF. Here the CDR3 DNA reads TGTGCCAGCTCACCCCGACAGGGCAGTGGCAATCAGCCCCAGCATTTT.

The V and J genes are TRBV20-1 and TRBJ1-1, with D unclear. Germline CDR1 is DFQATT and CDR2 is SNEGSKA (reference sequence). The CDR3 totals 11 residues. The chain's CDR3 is CSAEKNTEAFF. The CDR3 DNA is TGCAGCGCCGAGAAGAACACTGAAGCTTTCTTT.

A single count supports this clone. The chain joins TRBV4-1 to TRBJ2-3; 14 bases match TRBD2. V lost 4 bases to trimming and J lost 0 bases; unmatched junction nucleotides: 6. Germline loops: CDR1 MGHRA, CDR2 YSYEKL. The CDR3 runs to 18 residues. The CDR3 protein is CASSLRLAGGSSTDTQYF. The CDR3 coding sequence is TGCGCCAGCAGCCTAAGACTAGCGGGGGGGAGTAGCACAGATACGCAGTATTTT.

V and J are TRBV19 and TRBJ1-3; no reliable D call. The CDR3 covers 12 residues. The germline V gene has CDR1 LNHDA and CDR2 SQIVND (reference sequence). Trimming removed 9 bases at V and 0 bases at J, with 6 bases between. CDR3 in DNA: TGTGCCAGCGGAAGCTCTGGAAACACCATATATTTT. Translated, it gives CASGSSGNTIYF.

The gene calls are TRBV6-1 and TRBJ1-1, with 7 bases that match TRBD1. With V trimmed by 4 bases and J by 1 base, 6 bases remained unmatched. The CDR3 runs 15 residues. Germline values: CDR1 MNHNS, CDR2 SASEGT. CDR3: CASSGQGLGNTEAFF. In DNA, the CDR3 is TGTGCCAGCAGTGGACAGGGCCTTGGGAACACTGAAGCTTTCTTT.

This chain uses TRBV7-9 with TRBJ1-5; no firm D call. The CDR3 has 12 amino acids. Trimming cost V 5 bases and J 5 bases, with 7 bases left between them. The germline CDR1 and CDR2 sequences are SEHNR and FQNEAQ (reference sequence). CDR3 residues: CASSPDDQPQHF. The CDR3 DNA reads TGTGCCAGCAGCCCAGACGATCAGCCCCAGCATTTT. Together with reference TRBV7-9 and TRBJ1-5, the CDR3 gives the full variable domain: DTGVSQNPRHKITKRGQNVTFRCDPISEHNRLYWYRQTLGQGPEFLTYFQNEAQLEKSRLLSDRFSAERPKGSFSTLEIQRTEQGDSAMYLCASSPDDQPQHFGDGTRLSIL.

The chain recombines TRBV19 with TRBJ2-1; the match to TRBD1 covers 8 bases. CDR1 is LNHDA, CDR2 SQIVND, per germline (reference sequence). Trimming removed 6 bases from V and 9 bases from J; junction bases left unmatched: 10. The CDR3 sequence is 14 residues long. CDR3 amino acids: CASRLRQGASEQFF. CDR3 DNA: TGTGCCAGTAGGTTACGGCAGGGGGCAAGTGAGCAGTTCTTC.